The sequence of this TCR beta chain was determined in a study of cytomegalovirus exposure and HLA in healthy donors. For the study at large: In a previous analysis, around 110 million unique TCR beta sequences were found from roughly 180 million T cells.

The study's findings and limits: The study carried out a later analysis of TCR beta sequences. It associated some 18,000 of them with specific HLA alleles at a false discovery rate of 0.05. In a later analysis, TCR beta V- and J-gene trimming showed a link to a missense DCLRE1C variant. CMV serostatus was the only recorded immune exposure for donors.

Comments on this clone: The antigen is undetermined.

Trimming at V came to 6 bases and at J to 2 bases, leaving 10 bases not matched to a gene. Germline loops: CDR1 KGHSH, CDR2 LQKENI. The CDR3 runs to 15 residues. The PCR made use of 60 Vbeta and 13 Jbeta primers. Repertoires were generated with immunoSEQ multiplex PCR, while TCRdb's copy carries only in-frame clones and drops some. The sample lists over 150,000 clones; about 80% were seen once. The specimen was PBMCs. The TCR originated in a man aged 18 to 30 in good health and CMV-seropositive. This chain uses TRBV18 with TRBJ2-7; TRBD1 agrees at 7 bases. The CDR3 reads CASSHRDRQPYEQYF. The CDR3, as DNA: TGTGCCAGCTCGCACCGGGACAGACAGCCCTACGAGCAGTACTTC.